Listed below are T cell receptor beta chains from one sample, sequenced in a study of blood T cell repertoires in COVID-19. The repertoire was sequenced with immunoSEQ multiplex PCR; TCRdb's copy has only in-frame clones and lacks some. The table includes approximately 76,000 clones, around 90% detected once. Material for sequencing was peripheral blood. All receptors come from a human donor in a cohort sampled during active COVID-19. Both conserved end residues are part of each CDR3.

TRBV9	TRBJ1-5	CASSPGVSNQPQHF
TRBV6-2/TRBV6-3	TRBJ1-2	CASSTTGGYGYTF
TRBV11-3	TRBJ2-2	CASRGWTSGIGDTGELFF
TRBV11-2	TRBJ2-5	CASSSRGGRETQYF
TRBV5-1	TRBJ2-7	CASSGGTSGYEQYF
TRBV5-1	TRBJ2-3	CASSLASGPTDTQYF
TRBV25-1	TRBJ2-4	CASSGRAKNIQYF
TRBV5-1	TRBJ2-5	CASSLALSSGMKETQYF
TRBV2	TRBJ2-3	CAEGGADTQYF
TRBV6-5	TRBJ2-7	CASSYSSDINYEQYF
TRBV5-1	TRBJ2-3	CASSLAGLAGGPDTQYF
TRBV5-6	TRBJ2-7	CASNPGGASGESYEQYF
TRBV12-5	TRBJ1-1	CASGLADRGTEAFF
TRBV4-2	TRBJ2-1	CASSQASGGENEQFF
TRBV5-5	TRBJ2-7	CASSLRGGISYEQYF
TRBV2	TRBJ1-1	CASSLTRNTEAFF
TRBV24-1	TRBJ2-5	CATSDSGTRPETQYF
TRBV5-1	TRBJ2-2	CASSLAVQAAAGELFF
TRBV24-1	TRBJ1-1	CATSDSLEPNTEAFF
TRBV18	TRBJ1-5	CASSQGQGQNQPQHF
TRBV21-1	TRBJ2-1	CASSWGDYGATHNEQFF
TRBV28	TRBJ2-7	CASRESAGSYEQYF
TRBV4-2	TRBJ1-3	CASSQERGRDRNTIYF
TRBV7-2	TRBJ2-5	CASSLGTSGGQETQYF
TRBV6-5	TRBJ2-7	CASSGGQGAKYEQYF
TRBV11-2	TRBJ1-1	CASSGINRANGPTEAFF
TRBV12-3/TRBV12-4	TRBJ2-7	CASSLGTHYEQYF
TRBV6-5	TRBJ2-2	CASSTQTGELFF
TRBV2	TRBJ2-4	CASSERNSAGIAKNIQYF
TRBV3-1/TRBV3-2	TRBJ1-1	CASSQGTENTEAFF
TRBV6-5	TRBJ2-7	CASSRQGREQYF
TRBV6-5	TRBJ2-1	CASRQGSGNEQFF
TRBV28	TRBJ2-2	CASSQGYTGELFF
TRBV3-1/TRBV3-2	TRBJ2-3	CASSQGLAGATDTQYF
TRBV29-1	TRBJ2-5	CSGEQGFETQYF
TRBV6-2/TRBV6-3	TRBJ2-2	CASSFRGTGELFF
TRBV11-2	TRBJ2-5	CASASGASGRGRQETQYF
TRBV18	TRBJ2-7	CASSSTSGSGYEQYF
TRBV7-3	TRBJ2-1	CASSLRQTHNEQFF
TRBV11-2	TRBJ2-3	CASSVQGQIGTDTQYF
TRBV4-1	TRBJ1-2	CASSQGDRNDGYTF
TRBV4-1	TRBJ2-3	CASSQFIIGADTQYF
TRBV6-2/TRBV6-3	TRBJ2-5	CASSYPRDRGLETQYF
TRBV18	TRBJ2-5	CASSPLAAIQETQYF
TRBV3-1/TRBV3-2	TRBJ2-1	CASSQEGLAGGLEQFF
TRBV11-2	TRBJ2-7	CASSRDRGLFEQYF
TRBV7-8	TRBJ2-1	CASSLGGTGAVERRNNEQFF
TRBV14	TRBJ2-5	CASSQGGRGRETQYF
TRBV19	TRBJ1-3	CASSIAVQGGNTIYF
TRBV6-2/TRBV6-3	TRBJ2-1	CASSPHQREGPYNEQFF
TRBV2	TRBJ2-3	CASREGLGTDTQYF